These T cell receptor beta chains were read from a single sample in a study of T-cell reconstitution after alpha-beta-depleted transplantation in children. TCRdb independently ran MiXCR on the PCR reads; one entry per CDR3 protein. The table includes about 140,000 distinct CDR3 sequences, 8.5% to 10% detected once. The sample in question was PBMCs, mostly from graft donor cells, obtained 180 days after TCRalphabeta/CD19-depleted stem cell transplant. The receptors here all came from a female patient aged 2 to 10 who had a stem cell transplant for congenital amegakaryocytic thrombocytopenia, so the T cells may come from the graft donor. The CDR3 runs from the conserved cysteine through the conserved F or W. D genes are given only for firm matches. Clone size is not always given. Where it is, it says once, few, many or a class for expanded clones.

length: 13; V: TRBV7-8; D: TRBD2; J: TRBJ2-7; size: .; DNA: TGTGCCAGCACTCAATCGGGGGGAAACGAGCAGTACTTC; CDR3: CASTQSGGNEQYF
length: 12; V: TRBV2; D: .; J: TRBJ1-4; size: many; DNA: TGTGCCGGCGCTCAGGAGAATGAAAAACTGTTTTTT; CDR3: CAGAQENEKLFF
length: 15; V: TRBV25-1; D: .; J: TRBJ2-1; size: many; DNA: TGTGCCAGCAGTGGTAGACAAAGCTCCTACAATGAGCAGTTCTTC; CDR3: CASSGRQSSYNEQFF
length: 20; V: TRBV5-1; D: TRBD1; J: TRBJ2-7; size: few; DNA: TGCGCCAGCAGCTTGGAGGGGAAACTTTCCGGGACAGAGCTCTCCTACGAGCAGTACTTC; CDR3: CASSLEGKLSGTELSYEQYF
length: 14; V: TRBV5-6; D: .; J: TRBJ2-1; size: many; DNA: TGTGCCAGCAAACCTCGGGGCTCCTACAATGAGCAGTTCTTC; CDR3: CASKPRGSYNEQFF
length: 15; V: TRBV5-4; D: TRBD1; J: TRBJ2-3; size: many; DNA: TGTGCCAGCAGCCGTAACAGGGGAAGCACAGATACGCAGTATTTT; CDR3: CASSRNRGSTDTQYF
length: 15; V: TRBV18; D: .; J: TRBJ2-3; size: many; DNA: TGTGCCAGCTCACCACTTTTGGGGAGCACAGATACGCAGTATTTT; CDR3: CASSPLLGSTDTQYF
length: 15; V: TRBV25-1; D: .; J: TRBJ2-6; size: few; DNA: TGTGCCAGCAGTAACCTGAACTCTGGGGCCAACGTCCTGACTTTC; CDR3: CASSNLNSGANVLTF
length: 14; V: TRBV4-2; D: .; J: TRBJ2-7; size: .; DNA: TGTGCCATGAGCGCCGGGACCCCCTCCTACGACCAGTACTTC; CDR3: CAMSAGTPSYDQYF
length: 15; V: TRBV12-3/TRBV12-4; D: .; J: TRBJ2-3; size: many; DNA: TGTGCCAGCAGTTTAGAGCCCTGGAGCACAGATACGCAGTATTTT; CDR3: CASSLEPWSTDTQYF
length: 13; V: TRBV12-3/TRBV12-4; D: .; J: TRBJ1-2; size: .; DNA: TGTGCCAGCAGTCGGTCGGAGGGCCGTGGCTACACCTTC; CDR3: CASSRSEGRGYTF
length: 16; V: TRBV6-1; D: TRBD2; J: TRBJ2-3; size: few; DNA: TGTGCCAGCGATACCCTGACGTACCCCGGGGGGGATACGCAGTATTTT; CDR3: CASDTLTYPGGDTQYF
length: 15; V: TRBV20-1; D: TRBD2; J: TRBJ2-1; size: many; DNA: TGCAGTGCTAGAGATACAGCGGGGTGGGCCAATGAGCAGTTCTTC; CDR3: CSARDTAGWANEQFF
length: 13; V: TRBV5-8; D: .; J: TRBJ1-2; size: many; DNA: TGTGCCAGCAGCAAGGGGGCTAACTATGGCTACACCTTC; CDR3: CASSKGANYGYTF
length: 12; V: TRBV10-1; D: .; J: TRBJ2-7; size: .; DNA: TGCGCCAGCAGTACCGTCAGGGTCGAGCAGTACTTC; CDR3: CASSTVRVEQYF
length: 18; V: TRBV2; D: TRBD2; J: TRBJ2-5; size: .; DNA: TGTGCCAGCAGTGAATCAACTAGCGGGAGTTTCTGGGAAGAGACCCAGTACTTC; CDR3: CASSESTSGSFWEETQYF
length: 11; V: TRBV30; D: .; J: TRBJ2-3; size: many; DNA: TGTGCCTGGAGTGAAGGAGATACGCAGTATTTT; CDR3: CAWSEGDTQYF
length: 19; V: TRBV11-2; D: TRBD1; J: TRBJ2-6; size: .; DNA: TGTGCCAGCAGCTTAGGGACCGGGACAGGGGACTCTGGGGCCAACGTCCTGACTTTC; CDR3: CASSLGTGTGDSGANVLTF
length: 14; V: TRBV19; D: TRBD1; J: TRBJ1-2; size: .; DNA: TGTGCCAGCTCGGGACAGCTAGGCCACTATGGCTACACCTTC; CDR3: CASSGQLGHYGYTF
length: 14; V: TRBV10-3; D: TRBD1; J: TRBJ1-6; size: many; DNA: TGTGCCATCAGTGAGGGACAGGGGAATTCACCCCTCCACTTT; CDR3: CAISEGQGNSPLHF
length: 14; V: TRBV12-3/TRBV12-4; D: TRBD2; J: TRBJ2-3; size: many; DNA: TGTGCCAGCAGGAGCGGGAGGAAGGCAGATACGCAGTATTTT; CDR3: CASRSGRKADTQYF
length: 14; V: TRBV5-1; D: .; J: TRBJ1-6; size: .; DNA: TGCGCCAGCAGCGTACAGGAGTATAATTCACCCCTCCACTTT; CDR3: CASSVQEYNSPLHF
length: 16; V: TRBV5-1; D: .; J: TRBJ2-7; size: many; DNA: TGCGCCAGCAGCTTGTCCCGGGCGGGAATCTCCTACGAGCAGTACTTC; CDR3: CASSLSRAGISYEQYF
length: 15; V: TRBV5-1; D: .; J: TRBJ2-1; size: few; DNA: TGCGCCAGCAGCTGGGGGGGGGCTAACTACAATGAGCAGTTCTTC; CDR3: CASSWGGANYNEQFF
length: 17; V: TRBV24-1; D: .; J: TRBJ2-7; size: .; DNA: TGTGCCACCAGTGATTTAAGGAGGGAAACGAGCTCCTACGAGCAGTACTTC; CDR3: CATSDLRRETSSYEQYF
length: 13; V: TRBV20-1; D: .; J: TRBJ2-7; size: many; DNA: TGCAGTGCTAGCCCTAACCCATCCTACGAGCAGTACTTC; CDR3: CSASPNPSYEQYF
length: 14; V: TRBV18; D: .; J: TRBJ2-2; size: many; DNA: TGTGCCAGCTCACCACGTCAGAACACCGGGGAGCTGTTTTTT; CDR3: CASSPRQNTGELFF
length: 15; V: TRBV28; D: .; J: TRBJ1-5; size: .; DNA: TGTGCCAGCAGTTTCAGTCGGATGCTCAATCAGCCCCAGCATTTT; CDR3: CASSFSRMLNQPQHF
length: 17; V: TRBV29-1; D: TRBD2; J: TRBJ2-6; size: many; DNA: TGCAGCGTGGCTACTAGCGGGGGACCTTCTGGGGCCAACGTCCTGACTTTC; CDR3: CSVATSGGPSGANVLTF
length: 11; V: TRBV30; D: .; J: TRBJ2-7; size: few; DNA: TGTGCCTGGAGCACCACCCTGGGGCAGTACTTC; CDR3: CAWSTTLGQYF
length: 15; V: TRBV29-1; D: TRBD2; J: TRBJ2-1; size: medium-sized; DNA: TGCAGCGTTGAGGGTCCCGGGACTAGCAGGAATGAGCAGTTCTTC; CDR3: CSVEGPGTSRNEQFF
length: 14; V: TRBV20-1; D: .; J: TRBJ2-3; size: many; DNA: TGCAGTGCTAGAGGTCCGTCGCGGTTTTCGTCGAAGTATTTT; CDR3: CSARGPSRFSSKYF
length: 11; V: TRBV6-6; D: .; J: TRBJ2-7; size: many; DNA: TGTGCCAGCACTTACCGGTACGAGCAGTACTTC; CDR3: CASTYRYEQYF
length: 13; V: TRBV24-1; D: .; J: TRBJ1-1; size: many; DNA: TGTGCCACCAGTGATCCGGGGACGTCTGAAGCTTTCTTT; CDR3: CATSDPGTSEAFF
length: 18; V: TRBV5-1; D: TRBD2; J: TRBJ2-1; size: few; DNA: TGCGCCAGCAGCGCTAGCGGGAGGGCCGGGGACTCCTACAATGAGCAGTTCTTC; CDR3: CASSASGRAGDSYNEQFF
length: 16; V: TRBV9; D: TRBD2; J: TRBJ2-5; size: many; DNA: TGTGCCAGCAGCGTTGGCAGCGGGAGGGTAGAAGAGACCCAGTACTTC; CDR3: CASSVGSGRVEETQYF
length: 14; V: TRBV29-1; D: .; J: TRBJ2-3; size: many; DNA: TGCAGCGTTTCGGAGGGGGGGGCCACAGATACGCAGTATTTT; CDR3: CSVSEGGATDTQYF
length: 17; V: TRBV20-1; D: TRBD2; J: TRBJ2-1; size: many; DNA: TGCAGTGCTAGAGATTCCGGACTAGCCAACTCCTACAATGAGCAGTTCTTC; CDR3: CSARDSGLANSYNEQFF
length: 15; V: TRBV7-2; D: TRBD1; J: TRBJ1-6; size: many; DNA: TGTGCCAGCAGCTTAGGATGGCCAGGGGGCTCACCCCTCCACTTT; CDR3: CASSLGWPGGSPLHF
length: 17; V: TRBV6-5; D: TRBD2; J: TRBJ2-6; size: few; DNA: TGTGCCAGCAGTTACGGCGGGAGCTTCTCTGGGGCCAACGTCCTGACTTTC; CDR3: CASSYGGSFSGANVLTF
length: 15; V: TRBV6-4; D: .; J: TRBJ2-3; size: .; DNA: TGTACCTTCAGCCCCGTTATAGCAGGCGGGGATACGCAGTATTTT; CDR3: CTFSPVIAGGDTQYF
length: 18; V: TRBV12-3/TRBV12-4; D: TRBD2; J: TRBJ2-2; size: .; DNA: TGTGCCATCACCCCGACCCGCGGGGTAGCGGGGAGAACCGGGGAGCTGTTTTTT; CDR3: CAITPTRGVAGRTGELFF
length: 17; V: TRBV12-3/TRBV12-4; D: TRBD2; J: TRBJ2-1; size: many; DNA: TGTGCCAGCAGACCCCGAGGTAGCGGGGGGGCTCACAATGAGCAGTTCTTC; CDR3: CASRPRGSGGAHNEQFF
length: 15; V: TRBV12-3/TRBV12-4; D: .; J: TRBJ2-2; size: many; DNA: TGTGCCAGCAAAGGGGAACTAGAGGACACCGGGGAGCTGTTTTTT; CDR3: CASKGELEDTGELFF
length: 11; V: TRBV29-1; D: .; J: TRBJ2-1; size: many; DNA: TGCAGCGGTACTCGGGTGGGTGAGCAGTTCTTC; CDR3: CSGTRVGEQFF
length: 13; V: TRBV29-1; D: .; J: TRBJ2-5; size: many; DNA: TGCAGCGGATCAGCGCCGTTCTTAGAGACCCAGTACTTC; CDR3: CSGSAPFLETQYF
length: 15; V: TRBV19; D: .; J: TRBJ1-5; size: .; DNA: TGTGCCAGTAGTATCAGAGTCGGCCGAGATCAGCCCCAGCATTTT; CDR3: CASSIRVGRDQPQHF
length: 15; V: TRBV12-3/TRBV12-4; D: .; J: TRBJ1-2; size: many; DNA: TGTGCCAGCACCAGTCAATCCGGGATCGGCTATGGCTACACCTTC; CDR3: CASTSQSGIGYGYTF
length: 14; V: TRBV19; D: .; J: TRBJ2-1; size: .; DNA: TGTGCCAGTAGTATAGGAGGACAATACAATGAGCAGTTCTTC; CDR3: CASSIGGQYNEQFF